These 22 T cell receptor beta chains were all obtained from the same sample, sequenced in a study of blood T cell repertoires in COVID-19. Data came from immunoSEQ multiplex PCR; TCRdb stores just in-frame clones and leaves some out. The sample consists of approximately 150,000 clones, approximately 86% of them appearing once. Material: peripheral blood. The source is a woman between 45 and 65 years old with acute or convalescent COVID-19.

V and J are TRBV3-1 (or the pseudogene TRBV3-2) and TRBJ1-2; 8 bases map to TRBD1. This CDR3 contains 16 residues. Germline V gene data show CDR1 as LGHDT and CDR2 as YNNKEL (reference sequence). J lost 5 bases, V lost 3 bases, and 11 bases had no gene match. The CDR3 reads CASSHGRTGTFYGYTF. The CDR3 DNA reads as TGTGCCAGCAGCCATGGGAGGACAGGGACCTTTTATGGCTACACCTTC.

The chain carries TRBV6-1 and TRBJ1-2; D is uncertain. V lost 0 bases to trimming and J lost 7 bases, with 12 bases between them. There are 14 residues in the CDR3. CDR1 MNHNS and CDR2 SASEGT come from the germline V gene. The CDR3 sequence is CASSEAPGASGYTF. DNA for the CDR3: TGTGCCAGCAGTGAAGCGCCGGGAGCCAGTGGCTACACCTTC.

The chain couples TRBV29-1 to TRBJ2-6; 8 nucleotides align to TRBD1. Germline CDR1 reads SQVTM; CDR2 reads ANQGSEA. V lost 6 bases and J lost 0; bases outside the gene matches: 7. This CDR3 has 16 amino acids. CDR3 DNA sequence: TGCAGCGTCCTCGGGACAGGCGACTCTGGGGCCAACGTCCTGACTTTC. Its protein product is CSVLGTGDSGANVLTF.

The V and J genes are TRBV28 and TRBJ2-2, with a tentative D call TRBD2 (5 bases). The V gene's germline CDR1 is MDHEN and CDR2 SYDVKM. V lost 3 bases to trimming and J lost 1 base, with 12 bases between them. The CDR3 spans 16 residues. This chain's CDR3 is CASSFWETQNTGELFF. In DNA form, the CDR3 reads TGTGCCAGCAGTTTTTGGGAGACCCAGAACACCGGGGAGCTGTTTTTT.

This clone was seen more than once but under ten times. V usage is TRBV3-1 (or the pseudogene TRBV3-2) and J usage is TRBJ1-2, with D perhaps matching TRBD1 (5 bases). Per the germline V gene, CDR1 is LGHDT and CDR2 is YNNKEL (reference sequence). CDR3 length equals 13 residues. Deletions cut 1 base from V and 8 bases from J, with 11 bases between. CDR3 sequence reads: CASSQGGEGGYTF. CDR3 nucleotides: TGTGCCAGCAGCCAAGGGGGGGAGGGAGGCTACACCTTC.

This chain connects TRBV6-5 to TRBJ2-4; TRBD1 matches 8 bases. Germline-derived CDR1 and CDR2 are MNHEY and SVGAGI. CDR3 length equals 15 residues. With 2 bases clipped from V and 7 bases from J, the junction kept 7 bases outside the gene matches. CDR3 coding DNA: TGTGCCAGCAGTTACCAGCGGCAGGGGGCGAACATTCAGTACTTC. It yields the protein CASSYQRQGANIQYF.

The gene calls are TRBV7-9 and TRBJ1-1; D ambiguous. The V gene lost 7 bases and the J gene lost 1 base, with 13 bases spanning the gap. The CDR3 runs 14 residues. CDR1 and CDR2 (germline): SEHNR, FQNEAQ (reference sequence). CDR3 region: CASTKAESNTEAFF. Written as DNA, the CDR3 is TGTGCCAGCACCAAAGCAGAGTCGAACACTGAAGCTTTCTTT. Using reference TRBV7-9 and TRBJ1-1 for the parts outside the CDR3, the full variable domain is DTGVSQNPRHKITKRGQNVTFRCDPISEHNRLYWYRQTLGQGPEFLTYFQNEAQLEKSRLLSDRFSAERPKGSFSTLEIQRTEQGDSAMYLCASTKAESNTEAFFGQGTRLTVV.

This chain uses TRBV7-8 with TRBJ1-3; 9 bases agree with TRBD1. The ends lost 5 bases at V and 1 base at J; junction bases unmatched: 9. CDR3 length equals 17 residues. The germline CDR1 and CDR2 sequences are SGHVS and FQNEAQ. CDR3 nucleotide sequence: TGTGCCAGCAGCACAAGGATACAGGGGGCATCTGGAAACACCATATATTTT. Its translation is CASSTRIQGASGNTIYF.

V usage is TRBV25-1 and J usage is TRBJ1-2; 8 bases fit TRBD1. The CDR3 runs to 13 residues. Trimming cost V 8 bases and J 4 bases; bases outside gene matches: 6. CDR1 is MGHDK and CDR2 is SYGVNS in the germline V gene. For the CDR3, the DNA is TGTGCCAGCCAGGACAGGGAGGGCTATGGCTACACCTTC. It translates to CASQDREGYGYTF.

The V call is TRBV4-2, the J call TRBJ2-3; 9 nucleotides line up with TRBD2. Germline V lookup: CDR1 LGHNA, CDR2 YNFKEQ. The CDR3 is made up of 16 amino acids. V shed 4 bases and J 4 bases; nucleotides not matched to a gene: 9. CDR3 sequence (DNA): TGTGCCAGCAGCCGGTCCGGGACTAGCATACCAGATACGCAGTATTTT. Its translation: CASSRSGTSIPDTQYF.

This chain links TRBV19 with TRBJ1-1, with unresolved D. The V end lost 6 bases, the J end lost 1 base, and 9 bases lay between the germline ends. Germline CDR1 LNHDA, CDR2 SQIVND (reference sequence). The CDR3 totals 13 residues. CDR3 loop: CASRLRGNTEAFF. The CDR3 nucleotides read TGTGCCAGTAGACTCCGGGGGAACACTGAAGCTTTCTTT. The whole variable domain, remainder taken from reference TRBV19 and TRBJ1-1, is DGGITQSPKYLFRKEGQNVTLSCEQNLNHDAMYWYRQDPGQGLRLIYYSQIVNDFQKGDIAEGYSVSREKKESFPLTVTSAQKNPTAFYLCASRLRGNTEAFFGQGTRLTVV.

The chain links TRBV19 to TRBJ1-3; D gene ambiguous. Trimming shortened V by 3 bases and J by 1 base, and 13 bases separated the two germline ends. This CDR3 contains 16 residues. Germline CDR1 LNHDA, CDR2 SQIVND (reference sequence). For the CDR3, the DNA is TGTGCCAGTAGTATCCTGGGAGCAGGATCTGGAAACACCATATATTTT. It yields the protein CASSILGAGSGNTIYF.

This sequence joins TRBV4-1 and TRBJ2-1; 11 positions match TRBD2. Germline CDR1 is MGHRA and CDR2 is YSYEKL. The CDR3 extends over 15 amino acids. J was trimmed by 9 bases and V by 1 base; bases with no gene match: 5. This CDR3 reads CASSQGPGLAAEQFF. CDR3 DNA sequence: TGCGCCAGCAGCCAAGGTCCGGGACTAGCGGCTGAGCAGTTCTTC.

V and J are TRBV28 and TRBJ2-3, with TRBD2 matching 11 bases. CDR3 length: 19 amino acids. CDR1 and CDR2 from the germline V gene are MDHEN and SYDVKM. V gave up 2 bases and J gave up 4 bases; unmatched junction bases: 14. The CDR3 nucleotides read TGTGCCAGCAGTTTAATCCCCTCACTAGCGGGGGACGAAGCAGATACGCAGTATTTT. As protein: CASSLIPSLAGDEADTQYF.

The chain is built from TRBV7-9 and TRBJ1-2; D ambiguous. V was shortened by 4 bases and J by 3 bases, with 12 bases between the two germline ends. Looked up from germline, CDR1 is SEHNR and CDR2 is FQNEAQ (reference sequence). This CDR3 is built from 14 residues. CDR3 DNA sequence: TGTGCCAGCAGCTGGAGTGGCTTAGACTATGGCTACACCTTC. The encoded protein is CASSWSGLDYGYTF.

This rearrangement joins TRBV29-1 to TRBJ2-3, with D hard to call. The CDR3 extends over 12 amino acids. Germline V gene lookup returns CDR1 SQVTM and CDR2 ANQGSEA. The CDR3 loop reads CSIPIVTDTQYF. CDR3 nucleotides: TGCAGTATCCCAATAGTCACAGATACGCAGTATTTT.

This clone has just one count. The chain recombines TRBV12-5 with TRBJ1-2; no clear D gene. This CDR3 is built from 11 residues. V dropped 6 bases and J dropped 3 bases, with 5 bases sitting between them. The germline gives CDR1 LGHNT, CDR2 FRNRAP. In nucleotides, the CDR3 is TGTGCTAGTGGCAATCACTATGGCTACACCTTC. Residues: CASGNHYGYTF.

This rearrangement joins TRBV13 to TRBJ2-1; 16 nucleotides match TRBD2. Germline V gives CDR1 PRHDT, CDR2 FYEKMQ (reference sequence). Trimming removed 5 bases from V and 7 bases from J; junction bases left unmatched: 11. The CDR3 length is 18 residues. The CDR3 DNA is TGTGCCAGCAGCGAAACACCGGGACTAGCGGGAGGGAAGAATGAGCAGTTCTTC. It codes for CASSETPGLAGGKNEQFF.

The V and J genes are TRBV19 and TRBJ1-5, with 10 bases aligning to TRBD1. Germline-derived CDR1 and CDR2 are LNHDA and SQIVND (reference sequence). CDR3 size: 16 residues. After removal of 5 bases from V and 5 bases from J, the junction contained 9 bases not matched to a gene. The CDR3 coding sequence is TGTGCCAGTAGTCCCAGGACAGGGGGAGCATATCAGCCCCAGCATTTT. As protein: CASSPRTGGAYQPQHF.

The gene calls are TRBV24-1 and TRBJ2-5; possibly TRBD2 for D (6 bases). Germline V gene sequence: CDR1 KGHDR, CDR2 SFDVKD. V shed 2 bases and J shed 9 bases, with 12 bases lying between them. The CDR3 is 13 residues long. The CDR3 reads CATSDYITGAQYF. CDR3 bases: TGTGCCACCAGTGATTATATTACGGGGGCCCAGTACTTC.

The V call is TRBV19, the J call TRBJ2-2; 12 bases agree with TRBD2. This CDR3 has 16 amino acids. The germline V gene encodes CDR1 LNHDA and CDR2 SQIVND (reference sequence). V shed 4 bases, J shed 5 bases, and the junction held 5 bases outside the gene matches. CDR3 region: CASSTTSGSGTGELFF. The CDR3 DNA reads as TGTGCCAGTAGTACGACTAGCGGGAGTGGGACCGGGGAGCTGTTTTTT.

The rearrangement uses TRBV29-1 and TRBJ2-7, with 7 bases identical to TRBD1. With V trimmed by 4 bases and J by 5 bases, 8 bases remained unmatched. This CDR3 is 13 amino acids long. Germline V lookup: CDR1 SQVTM, CDR2 ANQGSEA. The CDR3 DNA reads as TGCAGCGTTGGAGGGGGCAATCGAAACGAGCAGTACTTC. It yields the protein CSVGGGNRNEQYF.